This T cell receptor beta chain was recovered during a study of tumor-infiltrating lymphocytes in primary liver carcinoma. From unsorted bulk tissue weighing 20-30 mg, DNA and RNA were co-extracted. Per germline, CDR1 MNHNS and CDR2 SASEGT. The CDR3 has 15 residues. V was pared by 1 base and J by 2 bases, with 2 bases of the junction left unmatched. General study findings and limits: Significantly larger top-250-clone fractions were found in tumors than in blood (p = 0.039).

This clonotype was recorded many times. As yet, its antigen is unknown. Priming with a constant-region primer yielded TCR beta cDNA from roughly 0.45 ug total RNA. TCR beta libraries came from three nested multiplex PCR rounds using slightly modified ARM-PCR. The first two PCR rounds used TRBV1-TRBV30 primers with a Cbeta primer, 9 to 11 cycles each. TCRdb analysed the multiplex PCR reads with MiXCR anew, one entry per CDR3 protein. The data hold 90,000 to 100,000 distinct CDR3 sequences, with almost 70% observed a single time. The chain is built from TRBV6-1 and TRBJ2-5, with TRBD2 matching over 9 bases. The sequencing sample was made of liver tumor tissue from sampling region 5. Subset in this sample: tumor region T5, tumor centre. This TCR derives from a woman aged 60-75 years with primary liver carcinoma and hepatitis B virus infection. This CDR3 reads CASSEVAGEQETQYF. The CDR3 nucleotides read TGTGCCAGCAGTGAAGTAGCGGGGGAACAAGAGACCCAGTACTTC.